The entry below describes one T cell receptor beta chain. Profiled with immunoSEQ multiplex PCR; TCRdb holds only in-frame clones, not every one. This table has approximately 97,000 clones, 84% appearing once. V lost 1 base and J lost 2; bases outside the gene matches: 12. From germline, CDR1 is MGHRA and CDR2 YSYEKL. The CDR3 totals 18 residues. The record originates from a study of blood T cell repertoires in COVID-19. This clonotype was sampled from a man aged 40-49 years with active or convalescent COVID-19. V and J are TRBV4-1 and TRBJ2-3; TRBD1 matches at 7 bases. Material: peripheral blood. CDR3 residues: CASSQVAKTGPSTDTQYF. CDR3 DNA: TGCGCCAGCAGCCAAGTCGCTAAGACAGGGCCTTCCACAGATACGCAGTATTTT.